The 28 T cell receptor beta chains in this list originate from one sample, sequenced in a study of blood T cell repertoires in COVID-19. This table comes from immunoSEQ multiplex PCR, and its TCRdb copy is limited to in-frame clones, with some not included. Of 300,000 to 400,000 clones in the sample, about 88% are singletons; the top ten hold 2% to 3%. Sample: PBMCs or T cells enriched from blood (not recorded which). The receptors come from a man between 60 and 75 years old who had recovered from COVID-19.

V usage is TRBV19 and J usage is TRBJ1-1; 8 bases align to TRBD1. The V gene end was trimmed by 4 bases and the J gene end by 6 bases; junction bases not matched to a gene: 10. Germline CDR1 reads LNHDA; CDR2 reads SQIVND (reference sequence). The CDR3 spans 15 residues. CDR3 amino acids: CASSTNTGGIAEAFF. The DNA of the CDR3 is TGTGCCAGTAGTACTAATACAGGGGGTATAGCTGAAGCTTTCTTT.

The rearrangement links TRBV7-3 to TRBJ2-3, with D perhaps TRBD2 (6 bases). CDR1 and CDR2 from the germline V gene are SGHTA and FQGTGA. V was trimmed by 1 base and J by 9 bases, leaving 8 bases between them. This CDR3 spans 12 amino acids. The CDR3: CASSLISGTQYF. The CDR3 DNA reads as TGTGCCAGCAGCTTAATTAGCGGAACGCAGTATTTT.

This clone showed up just once. This same CDR3 is encoded by further DNA sequences in the sample. CDR3 DNA: TGTGCCACCAGTGATTCGGGACAGGGGGGGAGGGAGACCCAGTACTTC. Residues: CATSDSGQGGRETQYF. The V and J genes are TRBV24-1 and TRBJ2-5; 11 nucleotides match TRBD1. Germline CDR1 and CDR2: KGHDR and SFDVKD. The junction had 6 bases not matched to a gene; V was cut back by 2 bases and J by 5 bases. CDR3 length equals 16 residues.

As concerns this clone: One end of the junction does not line up with germline, which may come from a read error. The chain carries TRBV11-3 and TRBJ2-7; a possible D gene is TRBD1 (6 bases). The CDR3 is made up of 14 amino acids. Germline V CDR1 and CDR2: SGHNT, YENEEA. The CDR3 nucleotides read TGTACCAGCAGCTCACCGGGACATCACTACGAGCAGTACTTC. It translates to CTSSSPGHHYEQYF.

The V and J genes are TRBV5-8 and TRBJ1-6; D might be TRBD1 (5 bases). V was shortened by 6 bases and J by 4 bases, with 11 bases between the two germline ends. Germline loops: CDR1 SGHTS, CDR2 YDEGEE. CDR3 size: 14 residues. CDR3 DNA sequence: TGTGCCAGCACGCGGGGCGCGTATAATTCACCCCTCCACTTT. It translates to CASTRGAYNSPLHF.

J is TRBJ1-1 and V is TRBV3-1 (or the pseudogene TRBV3-2), with D maybe TRBD1 (6 bases). This CDR3 contains 16 residues. CDR1 and CDR2 (germline): LGHDT, YNNKEL (reference sequence). Trimming stripped 4 bases from V and 0 bases from J, with 15 bases between. The CDR3 bases are TGTGCCAGCAGCCTCCTCCAACAGGGAATGAACACTGAAGCTTTCTTT. This gives the protein CASSLLQQGMNTEAFF.

The chain is built from TRBV6-5 and TRBJ1-2, with D uncertain. CDR3 length: 15 residues. V lost 0 bases to trimming and J lost 6 bases, with 14 bases between them. Germline CDR1 reads MNHEY; CDR2 reads SVGAGI. CDR3 in amino acids: CASSYSSSSQHGYTF. The CDR3 region has the DNA TGTGCCAGCAGTTACTCGAGTAGTAGCCAGCATGGCTACACCTTC.

V usage is TRBV25-1 and J usage is TRBJ1-3, with D unclear. V lost 1 base and J 4 bases, leaving 11 bases between the germline ends. There are 15 residues in the CDR3. The germline gives CDR1 MGHDK, CDR2 SYGVNS. The CDR3 sequence: CASSESLGSGNTIYF. The DNA of the CDR3 is TGTGCCAGCAGTGAATCTCTAGGGAGCGGAAACACCATATATTTT. The variable domain in full, with the rest retrieved from reference TRBV25-1 and TRBJ1-3, is EADIYQTPRYLVIGTGKKITLECSQTMGHDKMYWYQQDPGMELHLIHYSYGVNSTEKGDLSSESTVSRIRTEHFPLTLESARPSHTSQYLCASSESLGSGNTIYFGEGSWLTVV.

The chain uses TRBV30 and TRBJ1-3; weak D call: TRBD1 (5 bases). Germline V lookup: CDR1 GTSNPN, CDR2 SVGIG (reference sequence). The CDR3 spans 15 residues. V was pared by 4 bases and J by 8 bases, with 21 bases between. CDR3 in amino acids: CAWNSFGQSQDTIYF. The CDR3 nucleotides read TGTGCCTGGAACTCTTTCGGGCAGTCACAGGACACCATATATTTT. The full variable domain, with the rest looked up from reference TRBV30 and TRBJ1-3, is SQTIHQWPATLVQPVGSPLSLECTVEGTSNPNLYWYRQAAGRGLQLLFYSVGIGQISSEVPQNLSASRPQDRQFILSSKKLLLSDSGFYLCAWNSFGQSQDTIYFGEGSWLTVV.

This chain connects TRBV10-3 to TRBJ2-1; D may be TRBD2 (5 bases). The V gene lost 3 bases and the J gene lost 6 bases, with 15 bases spanning the gap. Germline V gene sequence: CDR1 ENHRY, CDR2 SYGVKD. This CDR3 contains 15 residues. The CDR3: CAISDTSPSPNEQFF. CDR3 nucleotides: TGTGCCATCAGTGATACTAGTCCTTCTCCCAATGAGCAGTTCTTC.

The chain links TRBV7-9 to TRBJ2-3; 9 bases agree with TRBD2. Germline CDR1 reads SEHNR; CDR2 reads FQNEAQ (reference sequence). V shed 3 bases and J 0 bases; nucleotides not matched to a gene: 13. The CDR3 is 19 residues long. Here the CDR3 reads CASSFLGGRAFDSTDTQYF. As DNA, the CDR3 is TGTGCCAGCAGCTTTCTTGGCGGGAGGGCCTTTGATAGCACAGATACGCAGTATTTT.

The gene calls are TRBV4-1 and TRBJ1-2; D not certain. The CDR3 has 14 residues. CDR1 and CDR2 from the germline V gene are MGHRA and YSYEKL. Trimming left V 1 base short and J 4 bases short, with 10 bases between. CDR3 protein: CASSQGQTIYGYTF. CDR3 in DNA: TGCGCCAGCAGCCAAGGTCAGACTATCTATGGCTACACCTTC.

This chain links TRBV29-1 with TRBJ2-5; D may be TRBD2 (6 bases). Trimming shortened V by 0 bases and J by 7 bases, and 18 bases separated the two germline ends. Germline V lookup: CDR1 SQVTM, CDR2 ANQGSEA. The CDR3 extends over 15 amino acids. The DNA for the CDR3 is TGCAGCGTTGAAGATCCGACTAGGCTAATAGGGACCCAGTACTTC. It is translated as CSVEDPTRLIGTQYF.

This chain uses TRBV5-1 with TRBJ2-5; 7 nucleotides match TRBD2. The CDR3 is made up of 16 amino acids. V was pared by 1 base and J by 4 bases, with 10 bases of the junction left unmatched. CDR1 and CDR2 from the germline V gene are SGHRS and YFSETQ. Here the CDR3 DNA reads TGCGCCAGCAGCTTGTACGAGACTAGCTTCCGAGAGACCCAGTACTTC. It is translated as CASSLYETSFRETQYF.

The chain links TRBV10-1 to TRBJ2-5; 14 nucleotides match TRBD2. Germline-derived CDR1 and CDR2 are WNHNN and SYGVQD (reference sequence). CDR3 length: 18 residues. V was clipped by 4 bases and J by 3 bases; unmatched bases: 10. This CDR3 is CASSAGRGLAGVKETQYF. The CDR3 nucleotides read TGCGCCAGCAGTGCAGGTCGGGGACTAGCGGGAGTTAAAGAGACCCAGTACTTC.

The chain combines TRBV5-5 with TRBJ1-5, with 7 positions matching TRBD1. The germline V gene encodes CDR1 SGHKS and CDR2 YYEKEE (reference sequence). The CDR3 sequence is 15 residues long. V lost 1 base and J lost 3; bases outside the gene matches: 4. CDR3 in amino acids: CASSLLDRDNQPQHF. The CDR3 DNA reads TGTGCCAGCAGCTTGCTCGACAGGGACAATCAGCCCCAGCATTTT.

The V and J genes are TRBV5-1 and TRBJ2-1; TRBD2 matches 10 bases. Germline loops: CDR1 SGHRS, CDR2 YFSETQ. V was clipped by 3 bases and J by 8 bases; unmatched bases: 14. This CDR3 spans 17 amino acids. Written as DNA, the CDR3 is TGCGCCAGCAGCTCGTTAGCGGGAGGCCGCCGACGGGATGAGCAGTTCTTC. Amino acid sequence: CASSSLAGGRRRDEQFF.

The rearrangement uses TRBV2 and TRBJ2-1; D uncertain. The CDR3 consists of 15 residues. In germline, CDR1 is SNHLY, CDR2 FYNNEI. The V gene lost 7 bases and the J gene lost 5 bases, with 18 bases spanning the gap. This CDR3 reads CASNPSSVIDNEQFF. CDR3 bases: TGTGCCAGCAACCCGTCTAGTGTAATCGACAATGAGCAGTTCTTC.

The chain couples TRBV7-6 to TRBJ1-3; D gene unclear. V shed 5 bases and J shed 0 bases, with 26 bases lying between them. The CDR3 runs to 20 residues. The V gene's germline CDR1 is SGHVS and CDR2 FNYEAQ. Here the CDR3 reads CASSHIPPLEGPDSGNTIYF. As DNA, the CDR3 is TGTGCCAGCAGCCACATACCCCCCCTAGAGGGCCCCGACTCTGGAAACACCATATATTTT.

V usage is TRBV4-1 and J usage is TRBJ1-2; 8 bases match TRBD1. V was pared by 2 bases and J by 4 bases, with 6 bases of the junction left unmatched. CDR1 and CDR2 from the germline V gene are MGHRA and YSYEKL. This CDR3 contains 15 residues. This CDR3 reads CASSQPGGAFYGYTF. The CDR3 DNA is TGCGCCAGCAGCCAACCAGGGGGCGCATTCTATGGCTACACCTTC.

The chain carries TRBV7-9 and TRBJ2-7; 7 bases are a match to TRBD1. The junction had 12 bases not matched to a gene; V was cut back by 2 bases and J by 2 bases. The CDR3 is 17 residues long. The germline V gene encodes CDR1 SEHNR and CDR2 FQNEAQ (reference sequence). Here the CDR3 reads CASSLTGTDALAYEQYF. In nucleotides, the CDR3 is TGTGCCAGCAGCTTAACAGGGACAGACGCCTTGGCCTACGAGCAGTACTTC. Looking up the rest from reference TRBV7-9 and TRBJ2-7 gives the full variable domain: DTGVSQNPRHKITKRGQNVTFRCDPISEHNRLYWYRQTLGQGPEFLTYFQNEAQLEKSRLLSDRFSAERPKGSFSTLEIQRTEQGDSAMYLCASSLTGTDALAYEQYFGPGTRLTVT.

V gene TRBV29-1 combines with J gene TRBJ1-2, with TRBD1 matching 9 bases. The CDR3 length is 14 residues. Trimming took 6 bases from V and 7 from J; bases not matched to a gene: 12. Germline CDR1 and CDR2: SQVTM and ANQGSEA. The CDR3 region is CSVEHAGTGSGYTF. The CDR3 DNA sequence: TGCAGCGTCGAACACGCCGGGACAGGGTCTGGCTACACCTTC.

The CDR3 coding sequence is TGCGCCAGCAGTGACACCTCAACTAATGAAAAACTGTTTTTT. Translated: CASSDTSTNEKLFF. The chain joins TRBV5-1 to TRBJ1-4; D unclear. The length of the CDR3 is 14 residues. V was shortened by 5 bases and J by 0 bases, with 8 bases between the two germline ends. The germline V gene encodes CDR1 SGHRS and CDR2 YFSETQ.

This chain joins TRBV7-9 and TRBJ1-5; D remains ambiguous. The CDR3 contains 16 residues. The V gene lost 5 bases and the J gene lost 7 bases, with 21 bases spanning the gap. Germline loops: CDR1 SEHNR, CDR2 FQNEAQ (reference sequence). The CDR3, as DNA: TGTGCCAGCAGCACCAGCTCAACAGAACTCGGACAGCCCCAGCATTTT. Amino acid sequence: CASSTSSTELGQPQHF.

The V gene is TRBV7-8, the J gene TRBJ2-3; 7 bases line up with TRBD2. The CDR3 loop spans 15 amino acids. Trimming took 3 bases from V and 1 from J; bases not matched to a gene: 4. In germline, CDR1 is SGHVS, CDR2 FQNEAQ. CDR3 DNA sequence: TGTGCCAGCAGCTTCGGTACTAGCGGCACAGATACGCAGTATTTT. As protein: CASSFGTSGTDTQYF. The whole variable domain, filled in from reference TRBV7-8 and TRBJ2-3, reads GAGVSQSPRYKVAKRGQDVALRCDPISGHVSLFWYQQALGQGPEFLTYFQNEAQLDKSGLPSDRFFAERPEGSVSTLKIQRTQQEDSAVYLCASSFGTSGTDTQYFGPGTRLTVL.

CDR3 nucleotides: TGTGCCAGCAGTGACTCGGCGGGAGTAGTCAATGAGCAGTTCTTC. It codes for CASSDSAGVVNEQFF. The chain links TRBV28 to TRBJ2-1; 7 bases line up with TRBD2. J was trimmed by 6 bases and V by 5 bases; bases with no gene match: 10. The CDR3 runs 15 residues. The germline V gene has CDR1 MDHEN and CDR2 SYDVKM.

For this clone: Other DNA sequences in the same sample also yield this CDR3. The rearrangement joins TRBV18 to TRBJ1-1; the match to TRBD1 covers 7 bases. The CDR3 is 14 residues long. V was clipped by 2 bases and J by 3 bases; unmatched bases: 3. Germline assignment: CDR1 KGHSH and CDR2 LQKENI. This chain's CDR3 is CASSPGTGDTEAFF. Written as DNA, the CDR3 is TGTGCCAGCTCACCAGGAACAGGGGACACTGAAGCTTTCTTT. Full variable domain (outside the CDR3, taken from reference TRBV18 and TRBJ1-1): NAGVMQNPRHLVRRRGQEARLRCSPMKGHSHVYWYRQLPEEGLKFMVYLQKENIIDESGMPKERFSAEFPKEGPSILRIQQVVRGDSAAYFCASSPGTGDTEAFFGQGTRLTVV.

This chain connects TRBV9 to TRBJ1-2; the match to TRBD1 covers 9 bases. CDR3 length: 15 amino acids. CDR1 SGDLS and CDR2 YYNGEE come from the germline V gene. The junction had 9 bases not matched to a gene; V was cut back by 3 bases and J by 6 bases. CDR3 coding DNA: TGTGCCAGCAGCGAAGGGACCGGGACAGGGCATGGCTACACCTTC. Its translation is CASSEGTGTGHGYTF.